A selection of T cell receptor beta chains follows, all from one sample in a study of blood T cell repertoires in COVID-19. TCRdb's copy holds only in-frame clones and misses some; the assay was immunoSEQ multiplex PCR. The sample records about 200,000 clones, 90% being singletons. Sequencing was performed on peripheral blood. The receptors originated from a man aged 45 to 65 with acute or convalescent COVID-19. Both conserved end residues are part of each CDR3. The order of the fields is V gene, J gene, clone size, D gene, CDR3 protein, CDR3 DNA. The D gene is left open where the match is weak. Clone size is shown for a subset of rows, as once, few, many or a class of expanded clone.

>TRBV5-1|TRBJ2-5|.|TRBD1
CASRRDSKRETQYF
TGCGCCAGCAGAAGGGACAGTAAAAGGGAGACCCAGTACTTC
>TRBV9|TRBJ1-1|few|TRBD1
CASSDRTGEANTEAFF
TGTGCCAGCAGCGACCGGACAGGGGAAGCTAACACTGAAGCTTTCTTT
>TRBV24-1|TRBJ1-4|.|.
CATSDSRDLNEKLFF
TGTGCCACCAGTGACTCCAGGGACTTGAATGAAAAACTGTTTTTT
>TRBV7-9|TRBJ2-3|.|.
CASRRGGTDTQYF
TGTGCCAGCAGGAGGGGGGGGACAGATACGCAGTATTTT
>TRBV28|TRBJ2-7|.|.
CASSPNSYEQYF
TGTGCCAGCAGCCCCAACTCCTACGAGCAGTACTTC
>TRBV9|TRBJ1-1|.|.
CASDRGTERNTEAFF
TGTGCCAGCGATAGAGGTACCGAGCGAAACACTGAAGCTTTCTTT
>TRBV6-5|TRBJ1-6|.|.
CASIETGGYNSPLHF
TGTGCCAGTATAGAGACAGGCGGCTATAATTCACCCCTCCACTTT
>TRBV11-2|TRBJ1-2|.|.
CASSLGPQGTYGYTF
TGTGCCAGCAGCTTAGGACCCCAGGGAACCTATGGCTACACCTTC
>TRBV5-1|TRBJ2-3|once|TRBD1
CASSSSRDRSTDTQYF
TGCGCCAGCAGCTCAAGCCGGGACAGAAGCACAGATACGCAGTATTTT
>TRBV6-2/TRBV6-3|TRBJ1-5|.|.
CASSLYANQGNDQPQHF
TGTGCCAGCAGTCTCTACGCCAACCAGGGGAATGATCAGCCCCAGCATTTT
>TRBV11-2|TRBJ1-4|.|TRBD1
CASSFTGGFNEKLFF
TGTGCCAGCAGTTTTACAGGGGGATTTAATGAAAAACTGTTTTTT
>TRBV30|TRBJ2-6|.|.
CAWIGDSSGANVLTF
TGTGCCTGGATTGGAGACAGCTCTGGGGCCAACGTCCTGACTTTC
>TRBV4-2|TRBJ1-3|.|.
CASSQDSTNTGNTIYF
TGTGCCAGCAGCCAAGACTCTACTAACACTGGAAACACCATATATTTT
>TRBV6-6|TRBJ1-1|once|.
CASRVVQGGVGTEAFF
TGTGCCAGCAGGGTAGTACAGGGCGGAGTAGGAACTGAAGCTTTCTTT
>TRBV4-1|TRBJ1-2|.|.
CASSQISTGFDGYTF
TGCGCCAGCAGCCAAATCTCCACAGGGTTCGATGGCTACACCTTC
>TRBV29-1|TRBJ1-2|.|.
CSVVGHYGYTF
TGCAGCGTAGTGGGCCACTATGGCTACACCTTC